This T cell receptor beta chain was sequenced during a study of CD8 T cells in Susac syndrome. Study-wide points: That the number of individuals in its TCR sequencing and HLA analysis was relatively small was acknowledged by the study.

A word on this clonotype: What it recognizes is unknown.

TCR beta from blood CD8+ and CD4+ T cells was sequenced. While CD8+ and CD4+ T cells were isolated negatively, TEMRA cells were enriched by FACS. The CDR3 is 14 amino acids. The ends were cut back, 0 bases at V and 2 bases at J, with 8 bases in the middle. CDR1 SGHRS and CDR2 YFSETQ come from the germline V gene. With random hexamers, reverse transcription was performed on about 0.45 to 1 ug of RNA. Multiplex immunoSEQ PCR targeted 54 Vbeta and 13 Jbeta TCR beta segments. TCRdb passed the immunoSEQ multiplex PCR reads through MiXCR, listing each CDR3 protein once. The repertoire has about 70,000 distinct CDR3 sequences, over 90% of them found once; the top ten carry approximately 0.25%.

Source material: CD8+ T cells from PBMCs. This sequence originates from a human donor in good health. The rearrangement links TRBV5-1 to TRBJ1-2; D is perhaps TRBD1 (5 bases). The CDR3 reads CASSLEGMNYGYTF. The CDR3 region has the DNA TGCGCCAGCAGCTTGGAGGGGATGAACTATGGCTACACCTTC.